The clone carrying this TCR beta chain was picked up one time. Its matching antigen is unknown. The data were obtained in a study of cytomegalovirus exposure and HLA in healthy donors. Primers for the PCR totalled 60 Vbeta and 13 Jbeta. Repertoires were generated with immunoSEQ multiplex PCR, while TCRdb's copy carries only in-frame clones and drops some. This sample yields roughly 69,000 clones, of which approximately 70% are seen a single time; roughly 15% belongs to the top ten. Points from the study as a whole: There were a few CMV-associated chains whose specificity for CMV antigens was confirmed in vitro. Accurate prediction of most subjects' HLA-A and HLA-B alleles from TCR beta sequences was reported.

Trimming at V came to 4 bases and at J to 4 bases, leaving 6 bases not matched to a gene. The CDR3 length is 14 residues. Per the germline V gene, CDR1 is LGHNT and CDR2 is FRNRAP. The rearrangement uses TRBV12-5 and TRBJ2-5; 7 positions match TRBD1. Specimen: PBMCs. The source is a male donor in good health and CMV-seropositive. The CDR3 region has the DNA TGTGCTAGTGGTTCTAGACAGGGTTTAGAGACCCAGTACTTC. It encodes CASGSRQGLETQYF.